This is a list of T cell receptor beta chains from one sample in a study of vaccination and CD4 T cells after COVID-19. TCRdb analysed the PCR reads with MiXCR anew, one entry per CDR3 protein. The sample lists approximately 24,000 distinct CDR3 sequences; roughly two thirds were seen once. Their specific antigens are unknown. Sequences were derived from CD4+ T cells from blood, cultured in vitro, sampled after SARS-CoV-2 vaccination. These receptors were obtained from a human donor who received a COVID-19 vaccine. The CDR3 runs from the conserved cysteine through the conserved F or W. The D gene is left open where the match is weak. Clone size is stated in some rows and not others, as once, few, many or a class when expanded.

>TRBD2|few|TRBV20-1|TRBJ2-3
CSGWGTSGVTDTQYF
TGCAGTGGATGGGGGACTAGCGGGGTTACAGATACGCAGTATTTT
>.|.|TRBV20-1|TRBJ2-1
CSARKFAGSAYNEQFF
TGCAGTGCTAGAAAGTTTGCGGGGAGCGCCTACAATGAGCAGTTCTTC
>TRBD2|.|TRBV6-1|TRBJ2-7
CASSETSGPYEQYF
TGTGCCAGCAGCGAGACTAGCGGCCCCTACGAGCAGTACTTC
>.|.|TRBV6-1|TRBJ2-3
CASSEDRFLDTQYF
TGTGCCAGCAGTGAAGACCGCTTCCTAGATACGCAGTATTTT
>.|.|TRBV24-1|TRBJ1-2
CATSELTGANYGYTF
TGTGCCACCAGTGAGCTGACAGGAGCTAACTATGGCTACACCTTC
>.|.|TRBV7-9|TRBJ1-2
CASSLSTGFGAGYTF
TGTGCCAGCAGCCTCAGTACAGGGTTTGGAGCTGGCTACACCTTC
>.|few|TRBV10-1|TRBJ1-5
CASSAGADQPQHF
TGCGCCAGCAGCGCTGGAGCAGACCAGCCCCAGCATTTT
>.|few|TRBV7-3|TRBJ2-6
CASSLGGQANVLTF
TGTGCCAGCAGCTTAGGGGGGCAGGCCAACGTCCTGACTTTC
>.|.|TRBV30|TRBJ1-2
CAWSKGLRHYGYTF
TGTGCCTGGAGTAAAGGACTTCGCCACTATGGCTACACCTTC
>TRBD2|.|TRBV6-2/TRBV6-3|TRBJ2-1
CASSSQRGGANEQFF
TGTGCCAGCAGTTCCCAGCGCGGGGGGGCCAATGAGCAGTTCTTC
>TRBD2|few|TRBV5-1|TRBJ2-5
CASSWGTSGGAGETQYF
TGCGCCAGCAGTTGGGGGACTAGCGGGGGGGCCGGAGAGACCCAGTACTTC
>TRBD1|.|TRBV6-2/TRBV6-3|TRBJ1-5
CASSYRQGASPQHF
TGTGCCAGCAGTTATCGCCAGGGGGCTTCGCCCCAGCATTTT
>.|few|TRBV6-1|TRBJ2-7
CASSEGLGGPYEQYF
TGTGCCAGCAGTGAAGGACTAGGGGGTCCCTACGAGCAGTACTTC
>TRBD1|.|TRBV6-5|TRBJ1-6
CASSYDLSGQGGSPLHF
TGTGCCAGCAGTTACGACCTGTCGGGACAGGGTGGTTCACCCCTCCACTTT
>.|.|TRBV5-1|TRBJ2-2
CASRREGIGELFF
TGCGCCAGCAGAAGAGAAGGGATCGGGGAGCTGTTTTTT
>TRBD1|.|TRBV20-1|TRBJ1-2
CSARGQPGGIGYTF
TGCAGTGCTAGGGGGCAGCCAGGGGGAATTGGCTACACCTTC
>.|.|TRBV7-9|TRBJ2-3
CASSDYRTLSETDTQYF
TGTGCCAGCAGCGATTATAGGACCCTCAGTGAAACAGATACGCAGTATTTT
>.|.|TRBV5-4|TRBJ2-1
CASSRASSYNEQFF
TGTGCCAGCAGTAGGGCTAGCTCCTACAATGAGCAGTTCTTC
>TRBD2|.|TRBV7-9|TRBJ2-5
CASSQPGTSGVYQETQYF
TGTGCCAGCAGCCAACCCGGGACTAGCGGGGTATACCAAGAGACCCAGTACTTC
>TRBD2|.|TRBV7-2|TRBJ2-3
CASSQRGGTDTQYF
TGTGCCAGCAGCCAGCGGGGGGGCACAGATACGCAGTATTTT
>.|.|TRBV29-1|TRBJ1-1
CSVEDGNTEAFF
TGCAGCGTTGAAGACGGGAACACTGAAGCTTTCTTT
>.|.|TRBV6-1|TRBJ2-3
CASRDTGTPTNTQYF
TGTGCCAGCAGGGATACCGGGACCCCGACAAATACGCAGTATTTT
>TRBD2|.|TRBV6-1|TRBJ2-3
CASSPPQSGGAGTQYF
TGTGCCAGCAGTCCCCCACAGTCCGGGGGGGCAGGTACGCAGTATTTT
>TRBD2|few|TRBV7-6|TRBJ2-2
CASRGSGGAGGELFF
TGTGCCAGCAGGGGCAGCGGGGGGGCTGGCGGGGAGCTGTTTTTT
>.|.|TRBV5-1|TRBJ1-1
CASSLGDRSSKWTEAFF
TGCGCCAGCAGCTTGGGCGACAGGTCCTCTAAATGGACTGAAGCTTTCTTT
>TRBD2|.|TRBV20-1|TRBJ2-3
CSAKTGLAGALSTDTQYF
TGCAGTGCAAAAACCGGACTAGCGGGGGCCCTAAGCACAGATACGCAGTATTTT
>.|.|TRBV6-1|TRBJ1-2
CASRTGTESGYTF
TGTGCCAGCAGAACCGGGACTGAATCTGGCTACACCTTC
>TRBD1|once|TRBV20-1|TRBJ2-7
CSASPLTGPSYEQYF
TGCAGTGCTAGCCCATTGACAGGGCCCTCCTACGAGCAGTACTTC
>.|.|TRBV2|TRBJ1-2
CASSEVLGTVRYGYTF
TGTGCCAGCAGTGAAGTCTTGGGGACTGTGAGATATGGCTACACCTTC
>.|.|TRBV7-8|TRBJ2-3
CASSYDQRSTDTQYF
TGTGCCAGCAGCTACGATCAGCGGAGCACAGATACGCAGTATTTT
>TRBD2|few|TRBV6-1|TRBJ2-5
CASSPSGSGGPETQYF
TGTGCCAGCAGTCCCAGTGGGAGCGGGGGTCCAGAGACCCAGTACTTC
>.|.|TRBV9|TRBJ2-5
CASSVTGRETQYF
TGTGCCAGCAGCGTCACTGGTAGGGAGACCCAGTACTTC
>.|.|TRBV20-1|TRBJ2-1
CSASTGVYNEQFF
TGCAGTGCTAGTACCGGGGTCTACAATGAGCAGTTCTTC
>.|.|TRBV2|TRBJ1-1
CASSATGFNTEAFF
TGTGCCAGCAGTGCGACCGGGTTTAACACTGAAGCTTTCTTT
>.|.|TRBV2|TRBJ2-3
CASSEVLAYTDTQYF
TGTGCCAGCAGTGAAGTCCTAGCGTACACAGATACGCAGTATTTT
>TRBD1|.|TRBV20-1|TRBJ1-5
CSASGTASQPQHF
TGCAGTGCAAGCGGGACAGCCTCTCAGCCCCAGCATTTT
>.|.|TRBV24-1|TRBJ1-2
CATSEDIPGYGYTF
TGTGCCACCAGTGAGGACATCCCCGGGTATGGCTACACCTTC